The next 17 T cell receptor beta chains were all read from a single sample in a study of spatial heterogeneity in lung cancer. This sample's time point: sample taken at primary tumor resection. Sequencing covered unsorted whole RNA taken from tumor, nontumor lung or frozen PBMC. Using its own MiXCR run on the 5' RACE reads, TCRdb lists one record per CDR3 protein. Seen here are some 11,000 distinct CDR3 sequences, around 3.5% observed once, and the top ten hold 52%. This specimen was PBMCs, taken at surgery. The origin of the receptors is a female donor with early-stage non-small cell lung cancer.

This clonotype appeared many times. The size of this beta chain means little, since it is a stray read in a library made for alpha chains. The rearrangement links TRBV18 to TRBJ2-4, with unresolved D. Trimming pared 2 bases from V and 0 bases from J, leaving 5 bases between. The germline V gene encodes CDR1 KGHSH and CDR2 LQKENI. This CDR3 has 14 residues. This chain's CDR3 is CASSPNRAKNIQYF. CDR3 nucleotides: TGTGCCAGCTCACCAAACAGAGCCAAAAACATTCAGTACTTC.

This clonotype showed up many times. For a library built for alpha chains, this beta chain is a stray read; little rests on its size. The rearrangement uses TRBV5-8 and TRBJ1-5; maybe TRBD1 (5 bases). V lost 4 bases and J 5 bases, leaving 16 bases between the germline ends. Germline V gives CDR1 SGHTS, CDR2 YDEGEE. The CDR3 runs 15 residues. The CDR3 DNA follows: TGTGCCAGCAGCCGGGTCGCAGGGACCGATCAGCCCCAGCATTTT. Translation: CASSRVAGTDQPQHF.

This clonotype has ten or more counts. This beta chain turned up in a library designed for alpha chains; as an off-target read, its abundance says little. The chain joins TRBV5-1 to TRBJ1-2, with a weak D call TRBD1 (5 bases). This CDR3 is 16 amino acids long. Trimming took 7 bases from V and 1 from J, leaving 20 bases between them. Germline V CDR1 and CDR2: SGHRS, YFSETQ. The CDR3 sequence: CASGRDGTSLNYGYTF. CDR3 in DNA: TGCGCCAGCGGGCGGGACGGAACAAGCCTTAACTATGGCTACACCTTC.

This clonotype was seen repeatedly, ten times or more. Found in a library prepared for alpha chains, this beta chain is an off-target read, and its abundance has little meaning. The rearrangement uses TRBV4-2 and TRBJ2-1, with D possibly TRBD2 on 7 matching bases. This CDR3 has 16 amino acids. V lost 0 bases, J lost 8 bases, and 17 bases lay in between. CDR1 and CDR2 from the germline V gene are LGHNA and YNFKEQ. Here the CDR3 DNA reads TGTGCCAGCAGCCAAGACCTGGCGGGGGCCGGGGATGAGCAGTTCTTC. Translating gives CASSQDLAGAGDEQFF.

Ten or more counts support this clonotype. This beta chain represents an off-target read in a library built for alpha chains; its size is of limited meaning. This chain uses TRBV19 with TRBJ2-7, with D unresolved. The germline V gene has CDR1 LNHDA and CDR2 SQIVND (reference sequence). V dropped 4 bases and J dropped 4 bases, with 20 bases sitting between them. The CDR3 extends over 16 amino acids. CDR3 DNA sequence: TGTGCCAGTAGTACCCGGACGGACGTTATACCGTACGAGCAGTACTTC. Protein product: CASSTRTDVIPYEQYF.

This clonotype has at least ten counts. In a library made to pick up alpha chains, this beta chain is a stray read with a size that means little. The chain links TRBV6-5 to TRBJ2-2; 11 bases are shared with TRBD2. V gave up 6 bases and J gave up 6 bases; unmatched junction bases: 3. There are 14 residues in the CDR3. Germline loops: CDR1 MNHEY, CDR2 SVGAGI. The CDR3 loop is CASRGTSGAGELFF. The CDR3 DNA reads TGTGCCAGCAGGGGGACTAGCGGCGCCGGGGAGCTGTTTTTT.

Comments on this clonotype: In a library made to pick up alpha chains, this beta chain is a stray read with a size that means little. The V gene is TRBV20-1, the J gene TRBJ2-1; 10 bases map to TRBD2. Germline V gives CDR1 DFQATT, CDR2 SNEGSKA (reference sequence). V dropped 3 bases and J dropped 4; count of bases not matched to a gene: 3. The CDR3 covers 14 residues. CDR3 in amino acids: CSASGSGRYNEQFF. The CDR3 DNA sequence: TGCAGTGCTAGCGGTAGCGGGAGGTACAATGAGCAGTTCTTC.

This clonotype was seen at least ten times. A library made for alpha chains picked up this beta chain off target, so its size means little. J is TRBJ2-7 and V is TRBV28; no clear D gene. The germline gives CDR1 MDHEN, CDR2 SYDVKM. The V end was cut by 2 bases, the J end by 0 bases, with 14 bases between. This CDR3 contains 16 residues. The CDR3 bases are TGTGCCAGCAGTTTACTCAGTGGGCTTAGCTCCTACGAGCAGTACTTC. It specifies CASSLLSGLSSYEQYF.

Within the sample, this clonotype is medium-sized. This beta chain was picked up by a library intended for alpha chains and is off target, so its count carries little meaning. The CDR3, as DNA: TGTGCCAGCAGTTACTCGGCAGCAGGGGCCATTGAAGCTTTCTTT. It is translated as CASSYSAAGAIEAFF. This sequence joins TRBV6-2 or TRBV6-3 and TRBJ1-1; a weak D match, TRBD1 (6 bases). This CDR3 comprises 15 residues. From germline, CDR1 is MNHEY and CDR2 SVGEGT. With 0 bases removed from V and 7 bases from J, the gap between germline ends came to 15 bases.

This clonotype has only a few counts. This beta chain is an unintended read in a library built for alpha chains; its size means little. This chain uses TRBV27 with TRBJ2-5; perhaps TRBD2 as D (6 bases). V dropped 0 bases and J dropped 5 bases, with 13 bases sitting between them. Germline CDR1 reads MNHEY; CDR2 reads SMNVEV (reference sequence). This CDR3 has 15 amino acids. CDR3 in DNA: TGTGCCAGCAGTTTATCGGGCGGGACTTCTGAGACCCAGTACTTC. As protein: CASSLSGGTSETQYF.

This clonotype is medium-sized within its sample. This beta chain was picked up by a library intended for alpha chains and is off target, so its count carries little meaning. The chain has TRBV27 and TRBJ2-1, with TRBD2 matching over 7 bases. The CDR3 has 16 residues. Germline lookup yields CDR1 MNHEY and CDR2 SMNVEV (reference sequence). Losses at the gene ends were 4 bases for V and 0 bases for J; bases not matched to a gene: 6. CDR3 sequence (DNA): TGTGCCAGCAGTTCCCCTCTAGCGGTCTCCTACAATGAGCAGTTCTTC. Its translation is CASSSPLAVSYNEQFF.

This clonotype occurred many times. One end of the junction is discordant with germline, which a read error may explain. With the library built for alpha chains, this beta chain is off target and its frequency is not meaningful. The chain links TRBV4-3 to TRBJ2-4; TRBD1 is a possible D gene (6 bases). Germline loops: CDR1 LGHNA, CDR2 YSLEER. The CDR3 extends over 15 amino acids. The CDR3 nucleotides read TGCGCCGGCAGCCCCGTATGGCAGGGGTCGGACATTCAGTACTTC. Translation: CAGSPVWQGSDIQYF.

With respect to this clonotype: In a library made to pick up alpha chains, this beta chain is a stray read with a size that means little. The chain links TRBV2 to TRBJ2-7, with D perhaps TRBD1 (5 bases). The CDR3 covers 12 residues. V was cut by 4 bases and J by 4 bases, with 8 bases left in between. Germline assignment: CDR1 SNHLY and CDR2 FYNNEI. The CDR3 DNA reads TGTGCCAGCAGTGCCCAGGGATACGAGCAGTACTTC. Its translation: CASSAQGYEQYF.

This clonotype appeared many times. Found in a library prepared for alpha chains, this beta chain is an off-target read, and its abundance has little meaning. The chain is built from TRBV2 and TRBJ2-7; D is ambiguous. The germline CDR1 and CDR2 sequences are SNHLY and FYNNEI. Trimming shortened V by 1 base and J by 1 base, and 2 bases separated the two germline ends. The CDR3 runs 12 residues. The CDR3 DNA reads TGTGCCAGCAGTGAAGTATCCTACGAGCAGTACTTC. It specifies CASSEVSYEQYF.

This clonotype showed up many times. Little can be read into the size of this beta chain, an off-target read in a library designed for alpha chains. V gene TRBV20-1 combines with J gene TRBJ1-5, with D perhaps matching TRBD1 (6 bases). V lost 3 bases and J lost 0, with 9 bases in between. Germline values: CDR1 DFQATT, CDR2 SNEGSKA (reference sequence). This CDR3 comprises 14 residues. CDR3 sequence (DNA): TGCAGTGCTAGCCAGGGGCATAGCAATCAGCCCCAGCATTTT. Amino acids: CSASQGHSNQPQHF.

There are many counts of this clonotype. Since the library was made to target alpha chains, this beta chain is a stray read and its abundance is not meaningful. The J gene is TRBJ1-5, the V gene TRBV6-2 or TRBV6-3; 7 bases match TRBD1. V dropped 2 bases and J dropped 4; count of bases not matched to a gene: 20. The CDR3 has 20 amino acids. Germline V CDR1 and CDR2: MNHEY, SVGEGT. CDR3 protein: CASSYPGHADRSLGNQPQHF. The CDR3 DNA follows: TGTGCCAGCAGTTACCCCGGGCACGCGGACAGGAGCCTCGGTAATCAGCCCCAGCATTTT.

This clonotype rates as medium-sized (0.01 to 0.1%). This beta chain is an off-target read within a library intended for alpha chains, so its frequency means little. This chain joins TRBV7-2 and TRBJ2-5; a possible D gene is TRBD1 (6 bases). The V end lost 4 bases, the J end lost 2 bases, and 14 bases lay between the germline ends. Germline-derived CDR1 and CDR2 are SGHTA and FQGNSA. CDR3 size: 15 residues. The CDR3 is CASSSAPTGQETQYF. In DNA form, the CDR3 reads TGTGCCAGCAGCTCCGCCCCGACAGGACAAGAGACCCAGTACTTC.